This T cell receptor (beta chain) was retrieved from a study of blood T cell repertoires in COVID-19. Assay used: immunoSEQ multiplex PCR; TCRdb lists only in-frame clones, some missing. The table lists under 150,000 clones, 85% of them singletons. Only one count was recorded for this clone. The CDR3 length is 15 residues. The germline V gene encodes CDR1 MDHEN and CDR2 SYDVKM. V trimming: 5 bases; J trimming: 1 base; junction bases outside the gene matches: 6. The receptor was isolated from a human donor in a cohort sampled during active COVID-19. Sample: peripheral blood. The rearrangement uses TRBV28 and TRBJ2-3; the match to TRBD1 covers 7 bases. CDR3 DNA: TGTGCCAGCAGTAAACTAGGGGGCGGCACAGATACGCAGTATTTT. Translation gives CASSKLGGGTDTQYF.